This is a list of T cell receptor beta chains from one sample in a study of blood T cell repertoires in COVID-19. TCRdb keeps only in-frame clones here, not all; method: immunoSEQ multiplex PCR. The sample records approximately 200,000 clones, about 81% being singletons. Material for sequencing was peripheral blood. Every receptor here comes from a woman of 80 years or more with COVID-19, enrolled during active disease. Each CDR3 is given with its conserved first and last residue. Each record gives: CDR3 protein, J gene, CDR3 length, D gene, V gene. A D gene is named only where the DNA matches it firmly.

CASSSGTGGQETQYF,TRBJ2-5,15,TRBD1,TRBV5-6
CAASRNRGIYGYTF,TRBJ1-2,14,TRBD1,TRBV6-5
CASSQGDRRPFYEQYF,TRBJ2-7,16,TRBD1,TRBV14
CASSYPHGAYEQYF,TRBJ2-7,14,NA,TRBV6-2/TRBV6-3
CASSVAAGGYGNTIYF,TRBJ1-3,16,TRBD1,TRBV9
CASSTQGSLVEEKLFF,TRBJ1-4,16,NA,TRBV7-2
CASSLGGGGADTQYF,TRBJ2-3,15,NA,TRBV7-2
CASSRRTSTDTQYF,TRBJ2-3,14,NA,TRBV3-1/TRBV3-2
CASSTSAGTSGSTDTQYF,TRBJ2-3,18,TRBD2,TRBV19
CASRDSPVAFF,TRBJ1-1,11,NA,TRBV2
CASSQDQGGSYGYTF,TRBJ1-2,15,NA,TRBV4-3
CASSLRGAYNEQFF,TRBJ2-1,14,TRBD2,TRBV7-2
CASSLSAQFNSPLHF,TRBJ1-6,15,NA,TRBV7-9
CASSSRQAPNTEAFF,TRBJ1-1,15,NA,TRBV7-3
CSVERSGGYEQYF,TRBJ2-7,13,NA,TRBV29-1
CASSWELGNEQFF,TRBJ2-1,13,NA,TRBV5-4
CASSLDRGLTSYEQYF,TRBJ2-7,16,TRBD1,TRBV11-3
CASSVDAQGSNIQYF,TRBJ2-4,15,NA,TRBV9
CASSTGLALDEQYF,TRBJ2-7,14,TRBD2,TRBV2
CASSDGNYKRNF,TRBJ2-5,12,NA,TRBV5-5
CASSSRTALNYGYTF,TRBJ1-2,15,NA,TRBV21-1
CASSPYPRGGGYTF,TRBJ1-2,14,NA,TRBV19
CASSRAGGYYEQYF,TRBJ2-7,14,TRBD2,TRBV14
CASSPTTGTAQETQYF,TRBJ2-5,16,TRBD1,TRBV28
CASSPVPRGTGELFF,TRBJ2-2,15,TRBD1,TRBV4-3
CSARVVAEAFF,TRBJ1-1,11,NA,TRBV29-1
CSAQGNYGYTF,TRBJ1-2,11,NA,TRBV29-1
CASSRVMNTEAFF,TRBJ1-1,13,NA,TRBV5-5
CASSRTGIYGYTF,TRBJ1-2,13,TRBD1,TRBV6-5
CASSQMRGWDSGNTIYF,TRBJ1-3,17,NA,TRBV4-1
CASSLQQNSDEQFF,TRBJ2-1,14,NA,TRBV7-2
CASSLDSRGNYGYTF,TRBJ1-2,15,NA,TRBV7-2
CASSRRFSGTSYEQYF,TRBJ2-7,16,TRBD2,TRBV19
CASSARTGYEQYF,TRBJ2-7,13,TRBD1,TRBV7-2
CASSPEASSGNTIYF,TRBJ1-3,15,NA,TRBV7-9
CASSFIVFVEQYF,TRBJ2-7,13,NA,TRBV5-7
CASSSEIGELFF,TRBJ2-2,12,NA,TRBV6-5
CASSVGDSILNEQFF,TRBJ2-1,15,NA,TRBV9
CASSSAGMWAHQPQHF,TRBJ1-5,16,NA,TRBV27
CSASLGGAAYEQYF,TRBJ2-7,14,NA,TRBV20-1
CASSLWSLSSSGNTIYF,TRBJ1-3,17,NA,TRBV5-8
CASSPDRGGYGYTF,TRBJ1-2,14,TRBD1,TRBV5-1
CASSQPGQGVEKLFF,TRBJ1-4,15,TRBD1,TRBV4-1